This TCR beta chain was captured in a study of shared clonotypes between healthy human individuals. Germline lookup yields CDR1 MGHRA and CDR2 YSYEKL. CDR3 size: 15 residues. The material for each subset, its genomic DNA, was split evenly across several immunoSEQ plates. TCRdb's table, derived via immunoSEQ multiplex PCR, lists solely in-frame clones and lacks some. There are under 1,100,000 clones in the sample; around 78% occur only once, and 0.61% lies in the top ten. This receptor was obtained from a man aged 18 to 30 in good health. Some clones in this sample may be carry-over from other donors' samples. This chain uses TRBV4-1 with TRBJ2-5; maybe TRBD2 (6 bases). The tail of the sequence fits TRBJ2-7 better, so the J call may be wrong. Sequenced sample: memory CD4+ T cells from PBMCs. Stated subset: CD45RA-negative fraction. In DNA, the CDR3 is TGCGCCAGCAGCCAACCTAGCGCGCTCTCCTACGAGCAGTACTTC. This gives the protein CASSQPSALSYEQYF.